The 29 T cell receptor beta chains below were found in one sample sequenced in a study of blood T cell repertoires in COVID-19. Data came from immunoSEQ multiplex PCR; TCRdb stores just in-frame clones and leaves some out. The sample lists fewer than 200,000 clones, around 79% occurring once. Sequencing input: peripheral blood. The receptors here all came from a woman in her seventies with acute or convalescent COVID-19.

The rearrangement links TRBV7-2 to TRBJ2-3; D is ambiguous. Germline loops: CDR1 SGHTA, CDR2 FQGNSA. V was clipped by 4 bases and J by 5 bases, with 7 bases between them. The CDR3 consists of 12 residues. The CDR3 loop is CASSSYRDTQYF. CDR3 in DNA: TGTGCCAGCAGCTCTTATAGAGATACGCAGTATTTT.

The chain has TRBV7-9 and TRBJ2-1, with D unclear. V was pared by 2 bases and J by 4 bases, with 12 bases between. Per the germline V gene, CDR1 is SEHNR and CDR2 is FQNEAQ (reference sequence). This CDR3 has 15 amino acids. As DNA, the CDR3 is TGTGCCAGCAGCTTATCCTTTGGCGGATACAATGAGCAGTTCTTC. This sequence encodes CASSLSFGGYNEQFF.

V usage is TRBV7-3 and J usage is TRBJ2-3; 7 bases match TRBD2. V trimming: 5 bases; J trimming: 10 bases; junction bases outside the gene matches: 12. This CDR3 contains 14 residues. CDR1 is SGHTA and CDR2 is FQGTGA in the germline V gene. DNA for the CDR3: TGTGCCAGCAGCCGCGACCGGGGGGATTTTTCGCAGTATTTT. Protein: CASSRDRGDFSQYF.

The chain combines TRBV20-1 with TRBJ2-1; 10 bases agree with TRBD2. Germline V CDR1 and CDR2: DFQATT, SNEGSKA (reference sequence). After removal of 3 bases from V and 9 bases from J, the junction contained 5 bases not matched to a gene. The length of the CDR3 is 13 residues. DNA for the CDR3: TGCAGTGCTAGTAGCGGGAGGCTCAGTGAGCAGTTCTTC. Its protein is CSASSGRLSEQFF.

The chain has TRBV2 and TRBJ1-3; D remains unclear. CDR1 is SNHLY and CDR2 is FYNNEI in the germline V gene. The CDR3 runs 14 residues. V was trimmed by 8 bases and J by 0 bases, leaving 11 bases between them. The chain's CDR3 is CASQTGFSGNTIYF. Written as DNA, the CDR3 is TGTGCCAGCCAGACGGGGTTCTCTGGAAACACCATATATTTT.

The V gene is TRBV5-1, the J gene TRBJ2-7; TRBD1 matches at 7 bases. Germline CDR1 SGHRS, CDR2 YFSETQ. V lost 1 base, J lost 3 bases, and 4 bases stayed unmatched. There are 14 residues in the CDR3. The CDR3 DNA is TGCGCCAGCAGCTTGCTGGGGACAGACTACGAGCAGTACTTC. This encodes CASSLLGTDYEQYF.

CDR3 amino acids: CASSITQGPNQPQHF. The DNA for the CDR3 is TGTGCCAGCAGTATAACACAGGGCCCGAATCAGCCCCAGCATTTT. The chain recombines TRBV6-5 with TRBJ1-5; D perhaps matches TRBD1 (6 bases). This CDR3 has 15 residues. The germline V gene encodes CDR1 MNHEY and CDR2 SVGAGI. The ends were cut back, 5 bases at V and 4 bases at J, with 15 bases in the middle.

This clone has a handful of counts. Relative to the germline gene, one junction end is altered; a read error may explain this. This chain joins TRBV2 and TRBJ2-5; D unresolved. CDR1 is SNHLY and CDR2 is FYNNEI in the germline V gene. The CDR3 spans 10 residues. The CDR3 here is CASSEETQYF. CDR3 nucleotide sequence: TGTGCCAGCAGCGAAGAGACCCAGTACTTC.

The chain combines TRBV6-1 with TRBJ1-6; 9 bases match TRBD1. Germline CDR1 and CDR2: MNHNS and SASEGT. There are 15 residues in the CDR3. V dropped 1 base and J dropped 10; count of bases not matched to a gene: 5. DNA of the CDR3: TGTGCCAGCAGTGAAGTTGGGACAGGGCACTCACCCCTCCACTTT. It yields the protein CASSEVGTGHSPLHF.

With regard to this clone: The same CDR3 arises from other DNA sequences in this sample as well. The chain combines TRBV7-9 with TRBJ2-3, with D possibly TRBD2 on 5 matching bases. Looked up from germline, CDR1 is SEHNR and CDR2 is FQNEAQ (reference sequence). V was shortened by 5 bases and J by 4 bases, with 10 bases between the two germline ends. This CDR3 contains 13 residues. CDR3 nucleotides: TGTGCCAGCAGCCCCCGCGGGCCAGATACGCAGTATTTT. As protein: CASSPRGPDTQYF.

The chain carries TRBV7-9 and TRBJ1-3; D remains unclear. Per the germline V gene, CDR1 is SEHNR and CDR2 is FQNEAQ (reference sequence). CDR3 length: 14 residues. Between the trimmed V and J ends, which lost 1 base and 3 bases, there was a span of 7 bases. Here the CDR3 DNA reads TGTGCCAGCAGCTTAGACAGTTTTGGAAACACCATATATTTT. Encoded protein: CASSLDSFGNTIYF.

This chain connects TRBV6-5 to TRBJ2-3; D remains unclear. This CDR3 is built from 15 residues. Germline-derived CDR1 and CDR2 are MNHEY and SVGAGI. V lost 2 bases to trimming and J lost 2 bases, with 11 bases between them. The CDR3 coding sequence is TGTGCCAGCAGTTACGAGGCGGAATCCACAGATACGCAGTATTTT. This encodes CASSYEAESTDTQYF.

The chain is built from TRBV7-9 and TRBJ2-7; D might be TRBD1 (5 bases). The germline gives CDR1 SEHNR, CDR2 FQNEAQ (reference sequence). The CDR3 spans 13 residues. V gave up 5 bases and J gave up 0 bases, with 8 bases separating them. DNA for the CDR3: TGTGCCAGCAGCCGCGACAGCTCCTACGAGCAGTACTTC. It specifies CASSRDSSYEQYF.

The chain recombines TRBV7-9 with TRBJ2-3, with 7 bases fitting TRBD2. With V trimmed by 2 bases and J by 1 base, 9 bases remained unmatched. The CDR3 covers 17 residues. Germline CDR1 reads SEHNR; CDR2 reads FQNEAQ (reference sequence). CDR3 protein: CASSLHPLAGGTDTQYF. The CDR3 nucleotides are TGTGCCAGCAGCTTACACCCTTTGGCGGGAGGCACAGATACGCAGTATTTT.

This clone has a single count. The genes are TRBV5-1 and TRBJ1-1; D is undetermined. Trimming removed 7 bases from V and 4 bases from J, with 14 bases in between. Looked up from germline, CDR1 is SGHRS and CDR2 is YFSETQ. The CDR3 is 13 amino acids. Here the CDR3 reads CASGPVVGTEAFF. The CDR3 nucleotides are TGCGCCAGCGGGCCAGTGGTCGGCACTGAAGCTTTCTTT. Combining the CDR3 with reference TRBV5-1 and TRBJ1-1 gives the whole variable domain KAGVTQTPRYLIKTRGQQVTLSCSPISGHRSVSWYQQTPGQGLQFLFEYFSETQRNKGNFPGRFSGRQFSNSRSEMNVSTLELGDSALYLCASGPVVGTEAFFGQGTRLTVV.

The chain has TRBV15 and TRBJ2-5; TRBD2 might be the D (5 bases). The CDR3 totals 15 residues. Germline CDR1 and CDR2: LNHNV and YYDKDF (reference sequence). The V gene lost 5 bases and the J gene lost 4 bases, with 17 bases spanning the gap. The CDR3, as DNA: TGTGCCACCAGCGAGGACCTGGAGGTCCGAGAGACCCAGTACTTC. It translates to CATSEDLEVRETQYF.

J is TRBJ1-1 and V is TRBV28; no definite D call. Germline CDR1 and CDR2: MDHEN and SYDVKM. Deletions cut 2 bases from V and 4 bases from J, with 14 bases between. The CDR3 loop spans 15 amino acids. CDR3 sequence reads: CASSLRRALGTEAFF. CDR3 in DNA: TGTGCCAGCAGTTTAAGGAGGGCCTTAGGCACTGAAGCTTTCTTT.

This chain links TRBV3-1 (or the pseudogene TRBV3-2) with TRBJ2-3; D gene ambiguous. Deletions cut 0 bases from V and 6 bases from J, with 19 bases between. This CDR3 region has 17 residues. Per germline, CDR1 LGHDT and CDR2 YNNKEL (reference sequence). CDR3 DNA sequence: TGTGCCAGCAGCCAAGATCGTGTCAGAATGATTTTCGATACGCAGTATTTT. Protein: CASSQDRVRMIFDTQYF.

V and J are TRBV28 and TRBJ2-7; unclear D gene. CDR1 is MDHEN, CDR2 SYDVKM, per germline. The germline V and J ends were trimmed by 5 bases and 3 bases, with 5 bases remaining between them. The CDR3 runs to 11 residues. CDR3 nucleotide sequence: TGTGCCAGCAGTCCGTTCTACGAGCAGTACTTC. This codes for CASSPFYEQYF.

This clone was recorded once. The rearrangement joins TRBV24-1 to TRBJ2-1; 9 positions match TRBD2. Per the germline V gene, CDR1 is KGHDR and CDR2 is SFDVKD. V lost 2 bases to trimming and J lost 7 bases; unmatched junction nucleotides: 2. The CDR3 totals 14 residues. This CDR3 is CATSDSTSGNEQFF. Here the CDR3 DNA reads TGTGCCACCAGTGATTCGACTAGCGGTAATGAGCAGTTCTTC.

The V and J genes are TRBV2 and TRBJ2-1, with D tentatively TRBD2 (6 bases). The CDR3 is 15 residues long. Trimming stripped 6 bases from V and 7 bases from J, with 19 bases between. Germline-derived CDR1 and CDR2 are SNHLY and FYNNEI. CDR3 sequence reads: CASRGRERVENEQFF. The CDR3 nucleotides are TGTGCCAGCAGGGGACGGGAGAGGGTGGAGAATGAGCAGTTCTTC.

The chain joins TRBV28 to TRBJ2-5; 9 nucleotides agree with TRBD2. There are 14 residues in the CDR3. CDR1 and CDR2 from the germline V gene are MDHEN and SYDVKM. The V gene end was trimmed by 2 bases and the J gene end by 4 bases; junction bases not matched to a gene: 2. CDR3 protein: CASSLAGGRETQYF. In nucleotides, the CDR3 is TGTGCCAGCAGTTTAGCGGGGGGGAGAGAGACCCAGTACTTC.

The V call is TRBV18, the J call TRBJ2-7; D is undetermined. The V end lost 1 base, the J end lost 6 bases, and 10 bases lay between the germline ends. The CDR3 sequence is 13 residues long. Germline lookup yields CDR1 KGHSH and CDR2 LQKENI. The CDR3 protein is CASSPRQDLEQYF. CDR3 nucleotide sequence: TGTGCCAGCTCACCACGACAAGACCTCGAGCAGTACTTC.

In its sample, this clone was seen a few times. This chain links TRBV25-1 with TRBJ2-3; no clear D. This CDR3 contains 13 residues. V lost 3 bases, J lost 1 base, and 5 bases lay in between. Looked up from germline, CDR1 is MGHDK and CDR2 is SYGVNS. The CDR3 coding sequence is TGTGCCAGCAGTGATCGGGGCACAGATACGCAGTATTTT. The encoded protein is CASSDRGTDTQYF.

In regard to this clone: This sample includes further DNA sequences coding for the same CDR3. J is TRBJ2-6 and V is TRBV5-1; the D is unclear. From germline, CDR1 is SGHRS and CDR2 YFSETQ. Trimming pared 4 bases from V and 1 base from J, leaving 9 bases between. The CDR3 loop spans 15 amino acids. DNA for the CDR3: TGCGCCAGCAGCCTCGGTTCATCTGGGGCCAACGTCCTGACTTTC. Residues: CASSLGSSGANVLTF. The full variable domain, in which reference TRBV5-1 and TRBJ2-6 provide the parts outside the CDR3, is KAGVTQTPRYLIKTRGQQVTLSCSPISGHRSVSWYQQTPGQGLQFLFEYFSETQRNKGNFPGRFSGRQFSNSRSEMNVSTLELGDSALYLCASSLGSSGANVLTFGAGSRLTVL.

As DNA, the CDR3 is TGTGCCAGCAGCGTCTATGACAGGGGGCTGACCGGGGAGCTGTTTTTT. It codes for CASSVYDRGLTGELFF. V and J are TRBV9 and TRBJ2-2; the match to TRBD1 covers 10 bases. V lost 2 bases, J lost 5 bases, and 6 bases stayed unmatched. Germline V gene lookup returns CDR1 SGDLS and CDR2 YYNGEE. This CDR3 is 16 amino acids long.

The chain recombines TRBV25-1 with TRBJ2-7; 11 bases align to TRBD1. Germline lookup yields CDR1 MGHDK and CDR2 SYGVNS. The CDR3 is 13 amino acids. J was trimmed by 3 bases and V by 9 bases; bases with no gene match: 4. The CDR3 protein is CASWGQGVYEQYF. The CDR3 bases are TGTGCCAGTTGGGGACAGGGGGTCTACGAGCAGTACTTC.

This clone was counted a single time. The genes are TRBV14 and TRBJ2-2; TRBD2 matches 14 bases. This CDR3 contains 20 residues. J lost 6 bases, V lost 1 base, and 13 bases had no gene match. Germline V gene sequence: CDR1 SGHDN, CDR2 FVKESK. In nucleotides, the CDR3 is TGTGCCAGCAGCCAAGCTGGCGGTGGGCCGGGACTAGCGGGAGCCGGGGAGCTGTTTTTT. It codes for CASSQAGGGPGLAGAGELFF. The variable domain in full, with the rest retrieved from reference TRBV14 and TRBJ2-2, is EAGVTQFPSHSVIEKGQTVTLRCDPISGHDNLYWYRRVMGKEIKFLLHFVKESKQDESGMPNNRFLAERTGGTYSTLKVQPAELEDSGVYFCASSQAGGGPGLAGAGELFFGEGSRLTVL.

The CDR3 DNA is TGTGCCAGTAGTATTGGTCTCGGACAGGGGGATGAAAAACTGTTTTTT. This translates into CASSIGLGQGDEKLFF. The rearrangement joins TRBV19 to TRBJ1-4, with 10 bases aligning to TRBD1. The CDR3 is made up of 16 amino acids. Germline CDR1 LNHDA, CDR2 SQIVND (reference sequence). Trimming at V came to 3 bases and at J to 6 bases, leaving 7 bases not matched to a gene.